This TCR beta chain was captured in a study of shared clonotypes between healthy human individuals. The study, taken as a whole, reports: Some naive CD4 clonotypes, around 4.7%, turned up in common across several donors. Clonotypes shared by all four donors outscored non-shared clonotypes in generation probability.

Naive CD8 cells were CD45RO-negative, positively selected for CCR7, excluding terminally differentiated effector memory CD45RA+ cells. In regard to this clone: Its antigen is not known. Other DNA sequences in this sample translate to the same CDR3.

CDR3 length: 15 amino acids. Trimming at V came to 0 bases and at J to 1 base, leaving 4 bases not matched to a gene. Germline CDR1 SGDLS, CDR2 YYNGEE. Using approximately 200 ng DNA, about 30,000 T cell genomes, the sorted-subset replicate PCRs were run. Sequencing was performed with immunoSEQ multiplex PCR; in TCRdb, only in-frame clones are kept and a portion is missing. The data show approximately 2,200,000 clones, 93% seen once. This TCR was recovered from a man aged 18 to 35 in good health. Some clones in this sample may be carry-over from other donors' samples. Sequences were obtained from naive CD8+ T cells from PBMCs. The gene calls are TRBV9 and TRBJ2-7; 7 bases agree with TRBD1. CDR3: CASSVEGTASYEQYF. DNA for the CDR3: TGTGCCAGCAGCGTAGAGGGGACAGCGTCCTACGAGCAGTACTTC. Variable domain in full (rest from reference TRBV9 and TRBJ2-7): DSGVTQTPKHLITATGQRVTLRCSPRSGDLSVYWYQQSLDQGLQFLIQYYNGEERAKGNILERFSAQQFPDLHSELNLSSLELGDSALYFCASSVEGTASYEQYFGPGTRLTVT.